This TCR beta chain was captured by sequencing in a study of OX40 agonist ivuxolimab in advanced cancers. As for the study in general: Patients were treated with intravenous ivuxolimab, dosed at 0.01 to 10 mg/kg and infused every 2 weeks.

CDR1 MDHEN and CDR2 SYDVKM come from the germline V gene. This CDR3 spans 14 amino acids. V was clipped by 4 bases and J by 2 bases, with 11 bases between them. A word on this clone: Its antigen remains unidentified.

The data were produced by immunoSEQ multiplex PCR, yet TCRdb's version contains in-frame clones alone and is incomplete. Here the sample spans roughly 67,000 clones, roughly 82% being singletons. Study results and caveats: There was clonal expansion of CD4+ and CD8+ blood T cells by week 6 at 0.1 to 3.0 mg/kg.

The starting material was CD4+ or CD8+ T cells sorted from blood, obtained in a trial of the OX40 agonist ivuxolimab. This chain uses TRBV28 with TRBJ2-5, with unresolved D. The sequence was obtained from an adult with an advanced solid tumor such as melanoma, head and neck, liver or kidney cancer. The CDR3 loop is CASSSEWSQETQYF. The CDR3 bases are TGTGCCAGCAGTTCAGAGTGGTCGCAAGAGACCCAGTACTTC. The whole variable domain, remainder taken from reference TRBV28 and TRBJ2-5, is DVKVTQSSRYLVKRTGEKVFLECVQDMDHENMFWYRQDPGLGLRLIYFSYDVKMKEKGDIPEGYSVSREKKERFSLILESASTNQTSMYLCASSSEWSQETQYFGPGTRLLVL.